This T cell receptor (beta chain) was found in a study of metastatic and nonmetastatic thyroid tumors. Study conclusions and caveats: Within blood and tumor, benign nodules reportedly had significantly lower TCR beta diversity than malignant thyroid tumors did.

The germline V gene encodes CDR1 SEHNR and CDR2 FQNEAQ (reference sequence). The CDR3 has 9 residues if both end residues are counted. In the original workflow: CDR3 was compared across clinicopathological groups, and the resulting differences were used to build a distant-metastasis classifier for papillary thyroid cancer. Through MiXCR, TCRdb re-clonotyped the PCR reads. Clone size and V and J calls follow TCRdb, not the original study. Here the sample spans tens of thousands of clones, around 20% being singletons. Prior to thyroid surgery, none of the patients had received any treatment. This clone was picked up a small number of times. The antigen remains unidentified. Since the CDR3 does not end with the conserved phenylalanine or tryptophan, this likely comes from a read error. The DNA is omitted, as the CDR3 cannot be located on it reliably, and the CDR3 follows TCRdb's listing.

Sequenced sample: blood. The receptor's source is a female donor with papillary thyroid cancer or a benign thyroid nodule (not recorded which). Some clones in this sample may be carry-over from other donors' samples. J is TRBJ2-7 and V is TRBV7-9; the listed D gene, TRBD1, was not tested against the DNA. Here the CDR3 reads CASRGKKGT.